This TCR beta chain was identified during a study of OX40 agonist ivuxolimab in advanced cancers. Regarding the study as a whole: At doses 0.1 to 3.0 mg/kg, CD4+ and CD8+ clones expanded. Determination of antigen specificity was not performed for the expanded peripheral T cells. CD8+ T cells (on average) carried more expanded clones than CD4+ T cells.

The V end lost 4 bases, the J end lost 4 bases, and 12 bases lay between the germline ends. The CDR3 totals 15 residues. CDR1 and CDR2 from the germline V gene are SGHKS and YYEKEE (reference sequence). In regard to this clone: No antigen is known for it.

The sampling schedule covered blood at baseline, cycle 4 day 1, and cycle 7 day 1. Repertoires were generated with immunoSEQ multiplex PCR, while TCRdb's copy carries only in-frame clones and drops some. The sample lists 65,000 or so clones, more than 85% occurring once. The rearrangement joins TRBV5-5 to TRBJ1-6, with a weak D call TRBD1 (6 bases). Sequencing used CD4+ or CD8+ T cells sorted from blood, obtained in a trial of the OX40 agonist ivuxolimab. The TCR sequence derives from an adult with an advanced solid tumor such as melanoma, head and neck, liver or kidney cancer. CDR3 in amino acids: CASSPTGQYNSPLHF. Here the CDR3 DNA reads TGTGCCAGCAGCCCGACCGGACAGTATAATTCACCCCTCCACTTT.